The 8 T cell receptor beta chains below all came from one sample that was sequenced in a study of T cell responses to AZD1222 COVID-19 vaccine (dated by TCRdb to the early 2020s). The time point label, as the study defines it: baseline before first vaccination. Library preparation was by the immunoSEQ multiplex PCR assay. The source is immuneACCESS, and TCRdb retained only in-frame sequences with V and J called. Part of the clones is not carried over; for the studies checked, unresolved V genes explain less than half of this, and the remainder is unexplained. The sample profile shows some 180,000 clones; roughly 92% of them were found once. Roughly a tenth of the sample comes from the top ten. The sample here was peripheral blood, taken on day 0 of AZD1222 vaccination. These receptors were taken from an adult in good health.

This clone occurred a few times. The chain carries TRBV2 and TRBJ2-1; D is possibly TRBD1 (5 bases). Germline CDR1 is SNHLY and CDR2 is FYNNEI. CDR3 length: 14 amino acids. V dropped 6 bases and J dropped 6 bases, with 15 bases sitting between them. CDR3 region: CASRAQGRPNEQFF. The DNA of the CDR3 is TGTGCCAGCAGGGCCCAGGGCAGACCCAATGAGCAGTTCTTC.

V and J are TRBV7-9 and TRBJ1-1; 10 bases are shared with TRBD1. Germline lookup yields CDR1 SEHNR and CDR2 FQNEAQ (reference sequence). This CDR3 is 13 amino acids long. Trimming at V came to 5 bases and at J to 11 bases, leaving 8 bases not matched to a gene. The CDR3 bases are TGTGCCAGCAGCCCCGTAAAGGGACAGGGGGCTTTCTTT. It yields the protein CASSPVKGQGAFF.

The chain combines TRBV28 with TRBJ2-4; TRBD1 aligns across 10 bases. Germline V CDR1 and CDR2: MDHEN, SYDVKM. V was pared by 5 bases and J by 3 bases, with 10 bases of the junction left unmatched. The length of the CDR3 is 17 residues. CDR3 sequence reads: CASSPLGQGLNKNIQYF. CDR3 in DNA: TGTGCCAGCAGTCCTCTGGGACAGGGGCTAAACAAAAACATTCAGTACTTC.

This chain uses TRBV6-1 with TRBJ1-1, with 9 nucleotides matching TRBD1. The ends lost 3 bases at V and 4 bases at J; junction bases unmatched: 12. Germline V CDR1 and CDR2: MNHNS, SASEGT. The CDR3 totals 17 residues. The CDR3 is CASSETWGTGNPTEAFF. CDR3 in DNA: TGTGCCAGCAGTGAGACATGGGGGACAGGGAACCCCACTGAAGCTTTCTTT.

V usage is TRBV6-1 and J usage is TRBJ1-5; TRBD1 agrees at 10 bases. The CDR3 has 14 residues. With 1 base clipped from V and 7 bases from J, the junction kept 1 base outside the gene matches. The germline V gene has CDR1 MNHNS and CDR2 SASEGT. The chain's CDR3 is CASSEGQGAQPQHF. For the CDR3, the DNA is TGTGCCAGCAGTGAAGGACAGGGGGCCCAGCCCCAGCATTTT.

J is TRBJ2-1 and V is TRBV13, with D possibly being TRBD2 (6 bases). V was trimmed by 3 bases and J by 7 bases, leaving 22 bases between them. The CDR3 is 17 residues long. Germline-derived CDR1 and CDR2 are PRHDT and FYEKMQ (reference sequence). The CDR3 sequence is CASSFPPEELGRNEQFF. In nucleotides, the CDR3 is TGTGCCAGCAGCTTTCCCCCTGAGGAGTTAGGGAGGAATGAGCAGTTCTTC.

This sequence joins TRBV9 and TRBJ1-4, with D perhaps TRBD1 (5 bases). Germline V CDR1 and CDR2: SGDLS, YYNGEE. The V end was cut by 3 bases, the J end by 3 bases, with 12 bases between. CDR3 size: 15 residues. In DNA, the CDR3 is TGTGCCAGCAGCGGAACAGGCGATCCTAATGAAAAACTGTTTTTT. Protein product: CASSGTGDPNEKLFF.

The rearrangement links TRBV4-1 to TRBJ1-2; D is perhaps TRBD1 (5 bases). This CDR3 contains 16 residues. Trimming cost V 1 base and J 2 bases, with 14 bases left between them. Germline V gene data show CDR1 as MGHRA and CDR2 as YSYEKL. CDR3 in amino acids: CASSQGAGSLNYGYTF. CDR3 in DNA: TGCGCCAGCAGCCAAGGTGCAGGGAGTTTAAACTATGGCTACACCTTC.